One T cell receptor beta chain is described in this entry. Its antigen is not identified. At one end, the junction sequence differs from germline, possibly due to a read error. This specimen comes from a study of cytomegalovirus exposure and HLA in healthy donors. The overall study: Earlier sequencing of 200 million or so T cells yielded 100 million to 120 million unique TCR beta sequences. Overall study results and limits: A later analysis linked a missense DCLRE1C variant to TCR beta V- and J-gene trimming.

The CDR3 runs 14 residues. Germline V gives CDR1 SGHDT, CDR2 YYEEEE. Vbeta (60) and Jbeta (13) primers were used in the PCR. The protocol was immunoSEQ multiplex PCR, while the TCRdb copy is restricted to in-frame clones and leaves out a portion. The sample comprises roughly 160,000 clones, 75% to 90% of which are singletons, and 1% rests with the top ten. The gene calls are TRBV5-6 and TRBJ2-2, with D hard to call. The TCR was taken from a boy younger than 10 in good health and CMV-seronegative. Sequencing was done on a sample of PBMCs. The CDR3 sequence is CASRLLVNTGELFF. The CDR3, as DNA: TGTGCCAGCCGCTTATTAGTGAACACCGGGGAGCTGTTTTTT.